This T cell receptor (beta chain) was retrieved from a study of technical replicates of blood from several donors. Some clones are missing from TCRdb's copy, which holds only in-frame ones; the method was immunoSEQ multiplex PCR. The data contain around 80,000 clones, about 91% of them singletons. V was clipped by 5 bases and J by 4 bases, with 11 bases between them. Germline V gene sequence: CDR1 PRHDT, CDR2 FYEKMQ (reference sequence). The CDR3 is 13 residues long. This clone was found once. Sequencing was done on a sample of T cells isolated from PBMCs. The chain uses TRBV13 and TRBJ2-5; unclear D gene. This clonotype was sampled from a human donor in good health. The CDR3 DNA is TGTGCCAGCAGCCCCTCTCCCTCAGAGACCCAGTACTTC. The encoded protein is CASSPSPSETQYF.